One sample yielded the 25 T cell receptor beta chains listed below, sequenced in a study of chemoradiotherapy in HPV16-positive cancers. Profiling relied on immunoSEQ multiplex PCR, and the TCRdb table lists in-frame clones only, not all of them. The sample shows about 21,000 clones, 70% to 90% of them seen only once. Here the sequenced sample was blood, taken from a patient who underwent chemoradiotherapy. Source of these receptors: a human donor with HPV-associated anogenital cancer.

V is TRBV5-1 and J is TRBJ1-6, with D possibly TRBD1 on 5 matching bases. The CDR3 length is 15 residues. With 7 bases removed from V and 1 base from J, the gap between germline ends came to 12 bases. Germline CDR1 reads SGHRS; CDR2 reads YFSETQ. The CDR3 is CASAPRGSYNSPLHF. The CDR3 coding sequence is TGCGCCAGCGCCCCGAGGGGATCCTATAATTCACCCCTCCACTTT. The full variable domain, rest sourced from reference TRBV5-1 and TRBJ1-6, is KAGVTQTPRYLIKTRGQQVTLSCSPISGHRSVSWYQQTPGQGLQFLFEYFSETQRNKGNFPGRFSGRQFSNSRSEMNVSTLELGDSALYLCASAPRGSYNSPLHFGNGTRLTVT.

The chain has TRBV7-3 and TRBJ1-6; D is unclear. Germline V gene data show CDR1 as SGHTA and CDR2 as FQGTGA. This CDR3 is built from 13 residues. Deletions cut 11 bases from V and 9 bases from J, with 17 bases between. The CDR3 here is CACSDRLGSPLHF. The CDR3 DNA sequence: TGTGCCTGTTCCGACCGGCTTGGTTCACCCCTCCACTTT.

This clone showed up just once. The V call is TRBV7-9, the J call TRBJ2-5; D possibly corresponds to TRBD2 (5 bases). The J call may be faulty, since TRBJ2-7 better matches the DNA end. The germline V gene has CDR1 SEHNR and CDR2 FQNEAQ (reference sequence). The CDR3 is 13 amino acids. This CDR3 reads CASSLVGVGEQYF. The CDR3 DNA is TGTGCCAGCAGCTTAGTCGGGGTAGGCGAGCAGTACTTC.

This chain joins TRBV6-5 and TRBJ2-3, with 7 bases that match TRBD1. Germline CDR1 and CDR2: MNHEY and SVGAGI. V dropped 8 bases and J dropped 2; count of bases not matched to a gene: 10. The CDR3 has 15 amino acids. The DNA for the CDR3 is TGTGCCAGCGCCCGGGACAGCGGAAACACAGATACGCAGTATTTT. This translates into CASARDSGNTDTQYF.

J is TRBJ2-2 and V is TRBV6-6; TRBD2 aligns across 8 bases. V shed 10 bases and J 5 bases; nucleotides not matched to a gene: 9. Germline V gene sequence: CDR1 MNHNY, CDR2 SVGAGI (reference sequence). The CDR3 extends over 14 amino acids. The CDR3 is CAIRAGAETGELFF. CDR3 DNA sequence: TGTGCCATTCGAGCGGGAGCGGAGACCGGGGAGCTGTTTTTT.

The CDR3 is CASSRGQSYGYTF. CDR3 bases: TGTGCCAGCAGCCGTGGACAGTCTTATGGCTACACCTTC. The genes are TRBV11-2 and TRBJ1-2, with D possibly being TRBD1 (6 bases). Germline CDR1 SGHAT, CDR2 FQNNGV. The CDR3 is made up of 13 amino acids. The germline V and J ends were trimmed by 5 bases and 5 bases, with 12 bases remaining between them.

This chain joins TRBV4-3 and TRBJ2-1, with TRBD2 matching over 9 bases. The CDR3 extends over 20 amino acids. Germline V lookup: CDR1 LGHNA, CDR2 YSLEER. The V gene end was trimmed by 0 bases and the J gene end by 1 base; junction bases not matched to a gene: 13. The CDR3 region has the DNA TGCGCCAGCAGCCAAGAGTTCAGGCGGGGGGGCCTCCTATCCTACAATGAGCAGTTCTTC. It translates to CASSQEFRRGGLLSYNEQFF.

The genes are TRBV12-2 and TRBJ2-7; TRBD2 reflects the table's D call only, with no check against the DNA. TRBV12-2 is annotated as a pseudogene. The CDR3 has 16 residues. CDR3 region: CASRSRREGPTYEQYF. CDR3 sequence (DNA): TGTGCAAGTCGCTCCAGGAGGGAGGGGCCGACCTACGAGCAGTACTTC.

This clone has only one observation. The chain has TRBV18 and TRBJ1-5; perhaps TRBD1 as D (5 bases). The V end was cut by 3 bases, the J end by 4 bases, with 13 bases between. The CDR3 has 15 residues. Germline V gene data show CDR1 as KGHSH and CDR2 as LQKENI. DNA for the CDR3: TGTGCCAGCTCACCCGCGGGGGTCGGGAATCAGCCCCAGCATTTT. Its translation: CASSPAGVGNQPQHF.

The chain is built from TRBV14 and TRBJ1-1, with a weak D call TRBD1 (5 bases). CDR1 and CDR2 from the germline V gene are SGHDN and FVKESK. The CDR3 consists of 13 residues. The V gene lost 4 bases and the J gene lost 5 bases, with 11 bases spanning the gap. In DNA, the CDR3 is TGTGCCAGCAGCCGGATTGAGGGGACTGAAGCTTTCTTT. This codes for CASSRIEGTEAFF.

CDR3 protein: CASNLSGRGSYEQYF. Written as DNA, the CDR3 is TGTGCCAGTAATCTGAGCGGGAGAGGATCCTACGAGCAGTACTTC. The rearrangement links TRBV27 to TRBJ2-7; 8 bases fit TRBD2. Per the germline V gene, CDR1 is MNHEY and CDR2 is SMNVEV (reference sequence). The CDR3 extends over 15 amino acids. V shed 9 bases and J 1 base; nucleotides not matched to a gene: 11.

This clone has a single count. The chain couples TRBV9 to TRBJ2-1; TRBD1 is a possible D gene (5 bases). V was clipped by 1 base and J by 0 bases, with 5 bases between them. Germline values: CDR1 SGDLS, CDR2 YYNGEE. There are 14 residues in the CDR3. Here the CDR3 reads CASSVQGSYNEQFF. The CDR3 DNA sequence: TGTGCCAGCAGCGTACAGGGCTCCTACAATGAGCAGTTCTTC.

The chain links TRBV5-6 to TRBJ2-5; TRBD2 agrees at 7 bases. The CDR3 has 13 amino acids. Losses at the gene ends were 5 bases for V and 5 bases for J; bases not matched to a gene: 6. Germline CDR1 is SGHDT and CDR2 is YYEEEE. The CDR3 protein is CASRLREGETQYF. CDR3 nucleotide sequence: TGTGCCAGCAGGCTTAGGGAGGGGGAGACCCAGTACTTC. The entire variable domain, with the rest obtained from reference TRBV5-6 and TRBJ2-5, is as follows: DAGVTQSPTHLIKTRGQQVTLRCSPKSGHDTVSWYQQALGQGPQFIFQYYEEEERQRGNFPDRFSGHQFPNYSSELNVNALLLGDSALYLCASRLREGETQYFGPGTRLLVL.

The rearrangement links TRBV9 to TRBJ2-7; 12 bases fit TRBD2. CDR3 length: 16 amino acids. CDR1 is SGDLS, CDR2 YYNGEE, per germline. Trimming removed 4 bases from V and 5 bases from J; junction bases left unmatched: 10. The CDR3 sequence is CASSLRLAGVGNEQYF. CDR3 nucleotide sequence: TGTGCCAGCAGCCTCCGACTAGCGGGGGTTGGCAACGAGCAGTACTTC.

The rearrangement links TRBV2 to TRBJ1-1; no clear D. Between the trimmed V and J ends, which lost 3 bases and 2 bases, there was a span of 10 bases. The germline V gene has CDR1 SNHLY and CDR2 FYNNEI. The CDR3 is 14 residues long. The DNA of the CDR3 is TGTGCCAGCAGTGAGGGCAGACTTAACACTGAAGCTTTCTTT. Translating gives CASSEGRLNTEAFF.

This chain joins TRBV27 and TRBJ2-7, with a tentative D call TRBD1 (6 bases). Germline V gene lookup returns CDR1 MNHEY and CDR2 SMNVEV (reference sequence). The CDR3 covers 13 residues. Trimming left V 2 bases short and J 3 bases short, with 8 bases between. CDR3 region: CASSLRQDYEQYF. As DNA, the CDR3 is TGTGCCAGCAGTTTAAGACAGGACTACGAGCAGTACTTC.

The chain links TRBV28 to TRBJ1-1; 9 bases fit TRBD1. The CDR3 extends over 14 amino acids. Per germline, CDR1 MDHEN and CDR2 SYDVKM. With 8 bases clipped from V and 7 bases from J, the junction kept 11 bases outside the gene matches. CDR3 sequence reads: CASSWDRVRNEAFF. The CDR3 DNA sequence: TGTGCCAGCTCTTGGGACAGGGTTCGGAATGAAGCTTTCTTT.

V and J are TRBV5-6 and TRBJ2-3, with 7 bases aligning to TRBD2. Germline CDR1 and CDR2: SGHDT and YYEEEE. The CDR3 runs 15 residues. Trimming at V came to 1 base and at J to 0 bases, leaving 2 bases not matched to a gene. For the CDR3, the DNA is TGTGCCAGCAGCTTGTGGACTAGTAGCACAGATACGCAGTATTTT. Translation: CASSLWTSSTDTQYF.

The chain uses TRBV7-3 and TRBJ2-3, with 8 nucleotides matching TRBD1. V gave up 5 bases and J gave up 4 bases; unmatched junction bases: 8. The CDR3 loop spans 15 amino acids. Germline V gene data show CDR1 as SGHTA and CDR2 as FQGTGA. In nucleotides, the CDR3 is TGTGCCAGCAGCCCCCAGAGGACAGGGCCAGATACGCAGTATTTT. The encoded protein is CASSPQRTGPDTQYF.

V gene TRBV5-1 combines with J gene TRBJ1-5; 7 bases align to TRBD1. CDR1 and CDR2 from the germline V gene are SGHRS and YFSETQ. CDR3 length: 14 residues. V trimming: 3 bases; J trimming: 4 bases; junction bases outside the gene matches: 4. CDR3 bases: TGCGCCAGCAGCTACCTACAGGGGAATCAGCCCCAGCATTTT. As protein: CASSYLQGNQPQHF.

This chain connects TRBV13 to TRBJ1-1, with unresolved D. The CDR3 consists of 16 residues. Trimming stripped 3 bases from V and 0 bases from J, with 14 bases between. Germline lookup yields CDR1 PRHDT and CDR2 FYEKMQ (reference sequence). The chain's CDR3 is CASSLLRPPVNTEAFF. The CDR3 DNA reads as TGTGCCAGCAGCTTGTTACGCCCCCCGGTGAACACTGAAGCTTTCTTT.

The V and J genes are TRBV29-1 and TRBJ2-3; a possible D gene is TRBD1 (6 bases). The CDR3 runs 12 residues. V gave up 4 bases and J gave up 6 bases, with 11 bases separating them. Germline V gene data show CDR1 as SQVTM and CDR2 as ANQGSEA. The CDR3 DNA is TGCAGCGTTGGACAGGCCTTGGATACGCAGTATTTT. Amino acids: CSVGQALDTQYF.

In its sample, this clone was seen once. The chain is built from TRBV7-6 and TRBJ2-5; 14 bases are shared with TRBD2. The CDR3 has 15 residues. V shed 5 bases, J shed 4 bases, and the junction held 3 bases outside the gene matches. Germline-derived CDR1 and CDR2 are SGHVS and FNYEAQ. The CDR3 protein is CASSAGLAGGETQYF. CDR3 sequence (DNA): TGTGCCAGCAGCGCAGGACTAGCGGGGGGAGAGACCCAGTACTTC.

The V gene is TRBV5-1, the J gene TRBJ2-3, with D hard to call. Germline V lookup: CDR1 SGHRS, CDR2 YFSETQ. The CDR3 is 13 amino acids. Trimming cost V 4 bases and J 9 bases, with 15 bases left between them. For the CDR3, the DNA is TGCGCCAGCAGCCCCGACGGGTGGGGAACGCAGTATTTT. It yields the protein CASSPDGWGTQYF. Using reference TRBV5-1 and TRBJ2-3 for the parts outside the CDR3, the full variable domain is KAGVTQTPRYLIKTRGQQVTLSCSPISGHRSVSWYQQTPGQGLQFLFEYFSETQRNKGNFPGRFSGRQFSNSRSEMNVSTLELGDSALYLCASSPDGWGTQYFGPGTRLTVL.

The chain joins TRBV19 to TRBJ1-5; 11 positions match TRBD1. CDR1 and CDR2 from the germline V gene are LNHDA and SQIVND (reference sequence). The CDR3 has 15 amino acids. V shed 4 bases and J 6 bases; nucleotides not matched to a gene: 5. CDR3 loop: CASSTRDRGSQPQHF. CDR3 nucleotides: TGTGCCAGTAGTACAAGGGACAGGGGGTCTCAGCCCCAGCATTTT. The whole variable domain, remainder taken from reference TRBV19 and TRBJ1-5, is DGGITQSPKYLFRKEGQNVTLSCEQNLNHDAMYWYRQDPGQGLRLIYYSQIVNDFQKGDIAEGYSVSREKKESFPLTVTSAQKNPTAFYLCASSTRDRGSQPQHFGDGTRLSIL.